Given below is one T cell receptor (beta chain) in context. This clonotype was detected many times. The antigen it binds to is not known. No base quality values were provided; no much bigger clone lies one nucleotide off. Including cysteine and phenylalanine, the CDR3 has 14 amino acids. The read is trimmed to its CDR3 DNA, 42 bases read in frame from base 1. Trimming at the junction amounts to 2 bases on V and 7 bases on J, and the germline ends lie 11 bases apart. From the germline V gene, CDR1 is MNHEY and CDR2 is SVGAGI. The sample belongs to a study of Graves' ophthalmopathy and Graves' hyperthyroidism (dated 2018 in TCRdb). General notes on the study: Peripheral blood samples were taken at the time of initial diagnosis, before any treatment was given. In about six hyperthyroidism patients, T-cell repertoires of thyroid tissue and blood were compared. For training and testing, the 80 to 100 patients in the discovery cohort were randomly divided in a 7:3 ratio. The study used signatures of the TCR beta repertoire to tell Graves' ophthalmopathy apart from Graves' hyperthyroidism and to predict which patients would progress to ophthalmopathy. An independent validation cohort was composed of about 20 hyperthyroidism patients and roughly 16 patients who later progressed from hyperthyroidism to ophthalmopathy. In total, 135 blood samples were TCR-sequenced: fewer than 50 ophthalmopathy, some 72 hyperthyroidism and roughly 17 hyperthyroidism-to-ophthalmopathy patients. A discovery set of 95 to 100 patients (43 ophthalmopathy, 57 stable hyperthyroidism) was enrolled to explore V-J signatures distinguishing ophthalmopathy from hyperthyroidism. Following sample collection, hyperthyroidism patients were given methimazole at a starting dose of 30 mg daily, and ophthalmopathy patients were given high-dose intravenous methylprednisolone.

Results and caveats for the whole study, not just this receptor: Sample size was not predetermined statistically, and investigators were not blinded to group allocation. Ophthalmopathy was separated from stable hyperthyroidism by the 13-signature model with about 85% sensitivity and around 81% specificity in cross-validation and with 80%/75% in the test set. Most of the expanded thyroid clonotypes with a frequency above 0.001 were also detected in blood, and it was suggested that the thyroid immune response may be reflected by blood repertoires. In validation, the model predicted ophthalmopathy progression with about 71% sensitivity and approximately 72% specificity; roughly 12 predicted patients were CT-confirmed with GO in a median of around 6.5 months.

For repertoire sequencing, TCR beta CDR3 regions were amplified from RNA transcripts. The first round was an RT-PCR using HTBI primers with the Qiagen OneStep RT-PCR kit, and this first round was followed by a second-round multiplex PCR, then size selection and purification. The libraries underwent paired-end sequencing with 100 bp reads on an Illumina HiSeq2000. The authors' analysis ran thus. Reads were processed with SOAPnuke, discarding reads with adapters, uncalled bases, mean Phred below 15, or no exact constant-primer or identifier match. COPE v1.2.5 was used to merge the high-quality paired reads. Clonotypes were defined as unique nucleotide sequences and were aligned to IMGT TRB V, D and J references using MiTCR v1.1. Analysis was restricted to V-J combinations with a frequency above 0.0001, which covered roughly 99% of repertoires. For each V-J combination, a TCR clonal expansion and chaos score was defined as the ratio of F50 clonal expansion to chaos observed in the TCRdist matrix. Welch's t-statistics and random forest were used to reduce features to 13 V-J combinations, which were fed into a naive Bayes classifier. The similarity between thyroid and blood repertoires was quantified using the Morisita-Horn index. TCRdb handled the public reads itself, with Q25 trimming in fastp and clone calling in MiXCR, and kept productive beta chains. Each record represents a unique CDR3 protein, reported with the most common genes and DNA among its rows. It is TCRdb's table, rather than the study itself, that gives the V and J calls and clone size. The sample yields about 480,000 distinct CDR3 sequences; around 15% were counted once. About 9.4% of the sample is in the top ten clones.

The ophthalmopathy patients had moderately to severely active disease, with a Clinical Activity Score of 3 or higher, a NOSPECS grade of 4 or higher, and a disease duration of less than 3 months. Patients with other autoimmune diseases, uncontrolled infections, pregnancy or lactation were excluded. Diagnosis was based on clinical symptoms, serum thyroxine, TRAb, thyroid ultrasound and orbital computed tomography. Ficoll-Paque density gradient centrifugation was used to isolate PBMCs from around 10 ml of fresh peripheral blood. Total RNA was extracted using Trizol reagent, and RNA quality was checked on an Agilent 2100 Bioanalyzer.

The sequencing sample was made of blood. The chain joins TRBV6-5 to TRBJ2-2; the best D guess is TRBD2, with 6 bases matching. This clonotype was sampled from a woman between 25 and 40 years old with Graves' ophthalmopathy. Donor details come from another sample of the same person, matched by shared clones. The CDR3 reads CASSYIGEVGELFF. The base sequence is TGTGCCAGCAGTTACATCGGGGAGGTCGGGGAGCTGTTTTTT.